Each of the 8 T cell receptor beta chains below was sequenced from the same sample in a study of cytomegalovirus exposure and HLA in healthy donors. Primers for the PCR totalled 60 Vbeta and 13 Jbeta. Produced via immunoSEQ multiplex PCR; TCRdb's table is partial and in-frame only. The profile shows about 98,000 clones, roughly 81% of them singletons. The sequencing sample was made of PBMCs. These TCRs come from a middle-aged man in good health and CMV-seronegative.

The chain combines TRBV10-3 with TRBJ1-2; 10 bases are a match to TRBD1. V trimming: 6 bases; J trimming: 7 bases; junction bases outside the gene matches: 11. Germline CDR1 is ENHRY and CDR2 is SYGVKD. CDR3 size: 15 residues. The CDR3 sequence: CAIRPDRGLFGGYTF. CDR3 bases: TGTGCCATCAGACCAGACAGGGGGCTGTTCGGTGGCTACACCTTC.

The gene calls are TRBV5-4 and TRBJ2-1, with 10 bases that match TRBD2. Germline-derived CDR1 and CDR2 are SGHNT and YYREEE (reference sequence). This CDR3 is 14 amino acids long. V lost 7 bases and J lost 6; bases outside the gene matches: 7. The CDR3 DNA reads as TGTGCCAGCCAAACAACTAGCGGGGCCAATGAGCAGTTCTTC. It specifies CASQTTSGANEQFF.

The chain uses TRBV12-5 and TRBJ1-1; perhaps TRBD1 as D (6 bases). Germline loops: CDR1 LGHNT, CDR2 FRNRAP. Trimming took 1 base from V and 4 from J, leaving 19 bases between them. The CDR3 spans 17 residues. The chain's CDR3 is CASGLALADSSSTEAFF. In DNA, the CDR3 is TGTGCTAGTGGTTTGGCCCTAGCGGACAGTAGTTCCACTGAAGCTTTCTTT.

This rearrangement joins TRBV7-9 to TRBJ1-6; 9 bases are a match to TRBD1. The germline V gene encodes CDR1 SEHNR and CDR2 FQNEAQ (reference sequence). V dropped 1 base and J dropped 7; count of bases not matched to a gene: 2. This CDR3 spans 15 amino acids. The CDR3 is CASSLEGTGNSPLHF. The CDR3 DNA is TGTGCCAGCAGCTTAGAGGGGACAGGGAATTCACCCCTCCACTTT. Filled out from reference TRBV7-9 and TRBJ1-6, the complete variable domain reads DTGVSQNPRHKITKRGQNVTFRCDPISEHNRLYWYRQTLGQGPEFLTYFQNEAQLEKSRLLSDRFSAERPKGSFSTLEIQRTEQGDSAMYLCASSLEGTGNSPLHFGNGTRLTVT.

V is TRBV27 and J is TRBJ2-3; TRBD2 might be the D (6 bases). This CDR3 has 11 amino acids. V was trimmed by 6 bases and J by 6 bases, leaving 7 bases between them. The germline gives CDR1 MNHEY, CDR2 SMNVEV (reference sequence). This CDR3 reads CASSRGDTQYF. The DNA of the CDR3 is TGTGCCAGCAGCCGGGGGGATACGCAGTATTTT.

This clone was observed a single time. This chain uses TRBV11-2 with TRBJ2-5; possibly TRBD2 for D (6 bases). In germline, CDR1 is SGHAT, CDR2 FQNNGV. V was cut by 8 bases and J by 6 bases, with 19 bases left in between. The CDR3 length is 14 residues. The CDR3 region is CASQTSRREQTQYF. The CDR3 nucleotides read TGTGCCAGCCAAACCAGCCGGAGGGAACAGACCCAGTACTTC.

The chain combines TRBV6-1 with TRBJ1-2; a possible D gene is TRBD1 (6 bases). The germline V gene encodes CDR1 MNHNS and CDR2 SASEGT. There are 11 residues in the CDR3. V lost 8 bases and J 8 bases, leaving 12 bases between the germline ends. CDR3 region: CASAGAFGYTF. The CDR3 DNA follows: TGTGCCAGCGCGGGGGCGTTCGGCTACACCTTC.

This chain uses TRBV7-2 with TRBJ2-2, with 8 positions matching TRBD1. Germline CDR1 is SGHTA and CDR2 is FQGNSA. The CDR3 has 14 residues. V lost 7 bases to trimming and J lost 7 bases; unmatched junction nucleotides: 8. CDR3 region: CASNLDRANGELFF. In nucleotides, the CDR3 is TGTGCCAGCAACCTGGACAGGGCTAACGGGGAGCTGTTTTTT.